A single sample is the source of the 12 T cell receptor beta chains below, sequenced in a study of vaccination and CD4 T cells after COVID-19. At the Johns Hopkins FTIC core, DNA taken from cultured CD4+ T cells was sequenced by way of the Oncomine TCR Beta short-read assay. TCRdb re-derived calls from the PCR reads in MiXCR, one entry per CDR3 protein. The sample shows about 16,000 distinct CDR3 sequences, 36% of them seen only once. Treatment in this sample: approximately 9-day PBMC culture with coronavirus spike peptide pools or control peptides (ViraFEST assay). These receptors have no identified antigens. The sample here was CD4+ T cells from blood, cultured in vitro, taken before SARS-CoV-2 vaccination. These receptors originate from a human donor who received a COVID-19 vaccine.

This clonotype occurred a few times. The CDR3 DNA reads TGTGCCTGGGGATGGACAGGGGGGGATTCACCCCTCCACTTT. It yields the protein CAWGWTGGDSPLHF. This sequence joins TRBV30 and TRBJ1-6; 10 nucleotides line up with TRBD1. Per germline, CDR1 GTSNPN and CDR2 SVGIG (reference sequence). Germline trimming cut 5 bases from V and 8 bases from J; bases unmatched to any gene: 6. The CDR3 runs to 14 residues.

The CDR3 bases are TGTGCCAGCACCGGGGGATCCTATAATTCACCCCTCCACTTT. Amino acid sequence: CASTGGSYNSPLHF. The rearrangement links TRBV27 to TRBJ1-6; the D gene is possibly TRBD1 (5 bases). Germline V gives CDR1 MNHEY, CDR2 SMNVEV (reference sequence). V was trimmed by 7 bases and J by 1 base, leaving 8 bases between them. The CDR3 runs 14 residues.

The chain is built from TRBV18 and TRBJ1-2; D may be TRBD1 (5 bases). Trimming took off 4 bases at V and 4 bases at J, with 16 bases between the two ends. The CDR3 contains 15 residues. Germline CDR1 reads KGHSH; CDR2 reads LQKENI. The CDR3 protein is CASSQTKGLGYGYTF. In nucleotides, the CDR3 is TGTGCCAGCTCACAGACGAAGGGGCTCGGCTATGGCTACACCTTC. Together with reference TRBV18 and TRBJ1-2, the CDR3 gives the full variable domain: NAGVMQNPRHLVRRRGQEARLRCSPMKGHSHVYWYRQLPEEGLKFMVYLQKENIIDESGMPKERFSAEFPKEGPSILRIQQVVRGDSAAYFCASSQTKGLGYGYTFGSGTRLTVV.

This clonotype was picked up a small number of times. V is TRBV30 and J is TRBJ1-5; D remains ambiguous. The CDR3 has 15 amino acids. V lost 2 bases and J 0 bases, leaving 11 bases between the germline ends. CDR1 GTSNPN and CDR2 SVGIG come from the germline V gene (reference sequence). CDR3 in amino acids: CAWSPGYYSNQPQHF. The CDR3 coding sequence is TGTGCCTGGAGTCCCGGGTACTATAGCAATCAGCCCCAGCATTTT.

The genes are TRBV11-3 and TRBJ2-7, with 8 bases matching TRBD2. There are 15 residues in the CDR3. Germline CDR1 and CDR2: SGHNT and YENEEA. V gave up 7 bases and J gave up 2 bases; unmatched junction bases: 10. This chain's CDR3 is CASTTSYGGAYEQYF. Here the CDR3 DNA reads TGTGCCAGCACCACATCTTACGGGGGGGCCTACGAGCAGTACTTC.

The chain's CDR3 is CASSLSRGEGGYQETQYF. CDR3 coding DNA: TGTGCCAGCAGTCTCTCCCGGGGGGAAGGAGGGTACCAAGAGACCCAGTACTTC. V gene TRBV27 combines with J gene TRBJ2-5; 7 bases are shared with TRBD2. Germline V gene lookup returns CDR1 MNHEY and CDR2 SMNVEV (reference sequence). This CDR3 region has 18 residues. Trimming took 5 bases from V and 0 from J; bases not matched to a gene: 15.

In this sample, this clonotype turned up a few times. The genes are TRBV20-1 and TRBJ1-3, with D unclear. Per germline, CDR1 DFQATT and CDR2 SNEGSKA (reference sequence). This CDR3 region has 12 residues. Trimming shortened V by 0 bases and J by 3 bases, and 3 bases separated the two germline ends. DNA for the CDR3: TGCAGTGCTAGAGATCATGGAAACACCATATATTTT. Translation gives CSARDHGNTIYF.

The chain carries TRBV6-1 and TRBJ1-5; 8 nucleotides line up with TRBD1. V was pared by 6 bases and J by 3 bases, with 1 base of the junction left unmatched. Germline V gene data show CDR1 as MNHNS and CDR2 as SASEGT. The CDR3 is made up of 13 amino acids. The CDR3 loop reads CASRQGDNQPQHF. CDR3 DNA: TGTGCCAGCAGACAGGGGGACAATCAGCCCCAGCATTTT.

This clonotype was counted between two and nine times. This chain links TRBV2 with TRBJ2-7, with 9 bases that match TRBD2. The CDR3 consists of 15 residues. After removal of 6 bases from V and 3 bases from J, the junction contained 9 bases not matched to a gene. Germline assignment: CDR1 SNHLY and CDR2 FYNNEI. CDR3 bases: TGTGCCAGCAGAGACGATAGCGGGGGCCTCTACGAGCAGTACTTC. This sequence encodes CASRDDSGGLYEQYF. The full variable domain, in which reference TRBV2 and TRBJ2-7 provide the parts outside the CDR3, is EPEVTQTPSHQVTQMGQEVILRCVPISNHLYFYWYRQILGQKVEFLVSFYNNEISEKSEIFDDQFSVERPDGSNFTLKIRSTKLEDSAMYFCASRDDSGGLYEQYFGPGTRLTVT.

In this sample, this clonotype turned up a few times. The gene calls are TRBV7-8 and TRBJ1-5; no definite D call. The CDR3 totals 14 residues. The V gene's germline CDR1 is SGHVS and CDR2 FQNEAQ. V gave up 5 bases and J gave up 0 bases, with 8 bases separating them. The CDR3 is CASSPRGSNQPQHF. The CDR3 DNA is TGTGCCAGCAGCCCCCGGGGTAGCAATCAGCCCCAGCATTTT.

Notes on this clonotype: The junction does not match germline at one end; this may be a read error. The chain is built from TRBV29-1 and TRBJ1-2; maybe TRBD1 (5 bases). CDR1 SQVTM and CDR2 ANQGSEA come from the germline V gene. The CDR3 spans 12 residues. The chain's CDR3 is CSVEDSDYGYTF. In nucleotides, the CDR3 is TGCAGCGTGGAAGACAGTGACTATGGCTACACCTTC.

The V and J genes are TRBV30 and TRBJ2-3; no clear D gene. Trimming removed 5 bases from V and 3 bases from J, with 15 bases in between. CDR1 GTSNPN and CDR2 SVGIG come from the germline V gene (reference sequence). The CDR3 has 14 amino acids. CDR3 protein: CAWDTSPRTDTQYF. The CDR3 DNA follows: TGTGCCTGGGACACCTCCCCAAGGACAGATACGCAGTATTTT. Filled out from reference TRBV30 and TRBJ2-3, the complete variable domain reads SQTIHQWPATLVQPVGSPLSLECTVEGTSNPNLYWYRQAAGRGLQLLFYSVGIGQISSEVPQNLSASRPQDRQFILSSKKLLLSDSGFYLCAWDTSPRTDTQYFGPGTRLTVL.